The present entry profiles one T cell receptor (beta chain) with its context. Its matching antigen is unknown. This CDR3 has 13 residues. Per the germline V gene, CDR1 is KGHSH and CDR2 is LQKENI. Deletions cut 3 bases from V and 3 bases from J, with 9 bases between. This specimen belongs to a study of cytomegalovirus exposure and HLA in healthy donors. Findings of the study overall: Most of the TCR beta V segments (in an earlier analysis) were productive either about 87% or about 30% of the time.

The PCR used 60 Vbeta and 13 Jbeta primers. The repertoire was sequenced with immunoSEQ multiplex PCR; TCRdb's copy has only in-frame clones and lacks some. The profile shows about 170,000 clones, around 76% of them singletons. Sequenced input: PBMCs. The sequence came from a woman in her 30s in good health and CMV-seropositive. The chain joins TRBV18 to TRBJ2-7; D is perhaps TRBD2 (6 bases). For the CDR3, the DNA is TGTGCCAGCTCACCCGCTAGCGTCTACGAGCAGTACTTC. Protein: CASSPASVYEQYF.